Sequencing of this T cell receptor (beta chain) was carried out in a study of T cell repertoires in cytomegalovirus infection. Study background: It was the public TCR beta signatures that indicated both CMV infection and matching HLA type.

Findings and caveats of the study: HLA-C-restricted, CMV-specific TCR beta clonotypes were dominant ex vivo.

MiXCR, applied by TCRdb to the reads, yields one record per CDR3 protein. The data contain around 490,000 distinct CDR3 sequences, 26% of them seen just once; the ten biggest clones take up approximately 13%. The CDR3 has 13 residues. The germline V gene encodes CDR1 MGHDK and CDR2 SYGVNS. V trimming: 2 bases; J trimming: 6 bases; junction bases outside the gene matches: 2. Worth noting for this clonotype: Its specificity is not known.

This TCR came from a human donor in good health (CMV status not recorded). Some clones in this sample may be carry-over from other donors' samples. V and J are TRBV25-1 and TRBJ2-3; 7 bases are a match to TRBD2. Sequences were obtained from PBMCs. The CDR3 nucleotides are TGTGCCAGCAGTGAAAGACTAGCTGATACGCAGTATTTT. Its protein product is CASSERLADTQYF.